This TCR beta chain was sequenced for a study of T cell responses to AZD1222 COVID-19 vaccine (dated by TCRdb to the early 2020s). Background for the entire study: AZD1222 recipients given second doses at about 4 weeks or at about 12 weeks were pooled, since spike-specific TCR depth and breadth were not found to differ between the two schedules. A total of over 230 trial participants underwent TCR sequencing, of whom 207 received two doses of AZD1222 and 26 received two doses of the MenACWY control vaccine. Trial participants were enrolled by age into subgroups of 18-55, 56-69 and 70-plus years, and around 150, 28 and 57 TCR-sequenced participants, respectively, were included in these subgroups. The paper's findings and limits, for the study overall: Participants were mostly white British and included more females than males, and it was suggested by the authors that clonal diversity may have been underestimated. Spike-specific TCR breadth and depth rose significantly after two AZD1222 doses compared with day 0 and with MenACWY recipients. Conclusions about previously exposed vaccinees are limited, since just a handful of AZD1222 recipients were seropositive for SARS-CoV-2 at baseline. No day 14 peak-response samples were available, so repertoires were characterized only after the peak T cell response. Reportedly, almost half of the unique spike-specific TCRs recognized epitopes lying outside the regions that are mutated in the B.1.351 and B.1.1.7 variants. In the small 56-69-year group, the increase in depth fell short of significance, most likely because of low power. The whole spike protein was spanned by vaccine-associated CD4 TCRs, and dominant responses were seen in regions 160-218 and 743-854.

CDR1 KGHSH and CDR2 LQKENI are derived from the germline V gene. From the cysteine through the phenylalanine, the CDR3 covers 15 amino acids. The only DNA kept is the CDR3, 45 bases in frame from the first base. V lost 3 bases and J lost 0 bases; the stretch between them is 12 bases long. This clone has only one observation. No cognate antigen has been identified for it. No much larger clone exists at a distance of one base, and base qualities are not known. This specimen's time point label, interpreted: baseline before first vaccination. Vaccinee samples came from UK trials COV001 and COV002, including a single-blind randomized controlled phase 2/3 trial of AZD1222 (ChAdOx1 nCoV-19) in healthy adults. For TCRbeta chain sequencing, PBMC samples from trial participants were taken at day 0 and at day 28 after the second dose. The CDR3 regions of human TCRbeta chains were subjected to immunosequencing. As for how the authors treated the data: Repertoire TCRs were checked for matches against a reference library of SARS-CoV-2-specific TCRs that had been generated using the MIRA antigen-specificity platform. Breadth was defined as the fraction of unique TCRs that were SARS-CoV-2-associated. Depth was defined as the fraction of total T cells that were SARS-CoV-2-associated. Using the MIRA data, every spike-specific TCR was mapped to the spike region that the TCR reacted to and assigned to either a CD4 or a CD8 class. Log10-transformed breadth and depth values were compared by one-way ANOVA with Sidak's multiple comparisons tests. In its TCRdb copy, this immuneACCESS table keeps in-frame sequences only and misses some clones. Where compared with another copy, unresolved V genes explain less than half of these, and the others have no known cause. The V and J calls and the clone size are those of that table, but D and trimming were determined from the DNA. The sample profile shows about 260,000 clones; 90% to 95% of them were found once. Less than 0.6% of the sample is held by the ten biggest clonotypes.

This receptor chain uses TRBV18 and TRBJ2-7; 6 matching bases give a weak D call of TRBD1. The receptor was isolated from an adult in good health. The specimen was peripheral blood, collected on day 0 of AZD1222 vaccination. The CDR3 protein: CASSPGHLSSYEQYF. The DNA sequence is TGTGCCAGCTCACCGGGACACCTGAGCTCCTACGAGCAGTACTTC.